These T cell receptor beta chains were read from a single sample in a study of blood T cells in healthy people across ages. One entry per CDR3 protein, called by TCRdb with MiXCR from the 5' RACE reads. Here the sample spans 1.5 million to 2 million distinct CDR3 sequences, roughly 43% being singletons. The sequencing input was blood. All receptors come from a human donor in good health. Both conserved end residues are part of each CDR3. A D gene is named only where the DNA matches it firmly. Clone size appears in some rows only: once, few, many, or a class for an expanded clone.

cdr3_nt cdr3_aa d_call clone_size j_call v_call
TGTGCCAGTAGTATTTGGGCAGGGTCAGACTACAATGAGCAGTTCTTC CASSIWAGSDYNEQFF . . TRBJ2-1 TRBV19
TGCGCCAGCAGCCAAGATTGGGGCAGGGAGGGTGAGCAGTACTTC CASSQDWGREGEQYF TRBD2 . TRBJ2-5 TRBV4-3
TGCGCCAGCAGCCAAGAAGACCCAGGGGGGAACGCCTACGAGCAGTACTTC CASSQEDPGGNAYEQYF . . TRBJ2-7 TRBV4-1
TGCGCCAGCAGCCAAGAAACCGGTCACCAAGAGACCCAGTACTTC CASSQETGHQETQYF . . TRBJ2-5 TRBV4-1
TGTGCCAGCAGCCGACAGGGGGGGTTCCTTTTCACCTTC CASSRQGGFLFTF TRBD1 few TRBJ1-2 TRBV6-6
TGTGCCATCAGTGAGTCGTACGGACGGGTTAATGAAAAACTGTTTTTT CAISESYGRVNEKLFF . . TRBJ1-4 TRBV10-3
TGTGCCAGCAGCCGGGACAGGGACCCAGATGAGCAGTTCTTC CASSRDRDPDEQFF TRBD1 few TRBJ2-1 TRBV7-2
TGCAGTGCGACCCGACCGGGACTAGCGGGGGCCCGCACAGATACGCAGTATTTT CSATRPGLAGARTDTQYF TRBD2 . TRBJ2-3 TRBV20-1
TGTGCCAGCAGCGTAACTGGGACTAGCGGGGGGGCCGGTGAGCAGTTCTTC CASSVTGTSGGAGEQFF TRBD2 few TRBJ2-1 TRBV9
TGCAGCGTCGCCCAACAGACCCTGCCGCACACCTTC CSVAQQTLPHTF . . TRBJ1-2 TRBV29-1
TGTGCCAGCAGCAAGGGAACTAGCGGGATCCAAGAGACCCAGTACTTC CASSKGTSGIQETQYF TRBD2 . TRBJ2-5 TRBV5-4
TGCGCCAGCAGACGCTCAGGGGCTAGGACAGATACGCAGTATTTT CASRRSGARTDTQYF . few TRBJ2-3 TRBV4-3
TGTGCCAGCATCCCCACAGGGAAATGGAATGGCTACACCTTC CASIPTGKWNGYTF . . TRBJ1-2 TRBV6-2/TRBV6-3
TGCGCCAGCAGCCAAGGTGCCAGGTACTCTGGGGCCAACGTCCTGACTTTC CASSQGARYSGANVLTF . . TRBJ2-6 TRBV4-3
TGTGCCAGCAGTGCAACGGACGTCCTGGGTGGGAGATCCTACGAGCAGTACTTC CASSATDVLGGRSYEQYF . few TRBJ2-7 TRBV28
TGTGCCAGCAGCCCAAGAGGTCTAGGGGGCGATTATGGCTACACCTTC CASSPRGLGGDYGYTF TRBD1 few TRBJ1-2 TRBV7-6
TGCAGCGTTGCTTGGCAGGGGACAGATACGCAGTATTTT CSVAWQGTDTQYF . . TRBJ2-3 TRBV29-1
TGTGCCAGCAGCAAGACGAGACAGGGTGGCTACGAGCAGTACTTC CASSKTRQGGYEQYF TRBD1 . TRBJ2-7 TRBV7-9
TGTGCTAGCAGTTCAGGGGGGACTAACTATGGCTACACCTTC CASSSGGTNYGYTF TRBD1 . TRBJ1-2 TRBV12-3/TRBV12-4
TGTGCCAGCAGTGAAGCGGCGGCGCAGTATTTT CASSEAAAQYF . few TRBJ2-3 TRBV2
TGTGCCAGCAGCCAGAACGGGGGGCTTGGCGAAAAACTGTTTTTT CASSQNGGLGEKLFF . . TRBJ1-4 TRBV3-1
TGCGCCAGCAGCCAAGATCTGGGACTAGCGGAAGAGACCCAGTACTTC CASSQDLGLAEETQYF TRBD2 . TRBJ2-5 TRBV4-3
TGTGCCAGCAGTGAATACTTTACTAGCGGGGGGTACGAGCAGTACTTC CASSEYFTSGGYEQYF TRBD2 few TRBJ2-7 TRBV25-1
TGCGCCAGCAGCTTGGAGGTATTCGAGGAGGGCTACACCTTC CASSLEVFEEGYTF . . TRBJ1-2 TRBV5-1
TGTGCCAGCAGCTCGTCGACAGGGGGACTAAATTCACCCCTCCACTTT CASSSSTGGLNSPLHF TRBD1 . TRBJ1-6 TRBV7-8
TGTGCCAGCAGTTTATCTCCGACAGGGCCCACAGATACGCAGTATTTT CASSLSPTGPTDTQYF TRBD1 . TRBJ2-3 TRBV28
TGTGCCAGCAGTGAATCGGTCCCCGGGTACGAGCAGTACTTC CASSESVPGYEQYF . . TRBJ2-7 TRBV6-1
TGCAGCGTAGTTGGGCAGGGGGCGGCTACTGAAGCTTTCTTT CSVVGQGAATEAFF TRBD1 . TRBJ1-1 TRBV29-1
TGTGCCAGCAGCTCCGACACTCGTGAAGCTTTCTTT CASSSDTREAFF . . TRBJ1-1 TRBV7-9
TGTGCCAGCAGCTCACTTGCGGGCCTAGCGGGGGATACCTACAATGAGCAGTTCTTC CASSSLAGLAGDTYNEQFF TRBD2 . TRBJ2-1 TRBV7-3
TGCAGTGCAGCCTCCGGGACAGGGGGTGCGAATGAGCAGTTCTTC CSAASGTGGANEQFF TRBD1 . TRBJ2-1 TRBV20-1
TGCAGCGTCGCACCGGGACACGTACAAGAGACCCGGTACTTC CSVAPGHVQETRYF . . TRBJ2-5 TRBV29-1
TGTGCCAGCAGTTACTCGGCGGGGCTGGGAAATCAGCCCCAGCATTTT CASSYSAGLGNQPQHF . . TRBJ1-5 TRBV6-2/TRBV6-3
TGCGCCAGCAGCTTGATGACTAGAGATGAGGAGACCCAGTACTTC CASSLMTRDEETQYF . . TRBJ2-5 TRBV5-1
TGTGCCAGCAGCTCGGGGCGAATAAATGAGCAGTTCTTC CASSSGRINEQFF . . TRBJ2-1 TRBV7-3